A single sample is the source of the 2 T cell receptor beta chains below, sequenced in a study of T cells in Graves' hyperthyroidism and ophthalmopathy. Template material for amplifying TCR beta CDR3 regions consisted of RNA transcripts. Using the HTBI primer set, a first-round RT-PCR was run on the TCR CDR3. TCRdb itself ran the multiplex PCR reads through MiXCR, one entry per CDR3 protein. Of about 210,000 distinct CDR3 sequences in the sample, more than 15% are singletons; the top ten hold around 52%. The sequencing sample was made of blood. Source of these receptors: a man in his forties or fifties with Graves' hyperthyroidism.

The chain recombines TRBV11-2 with TRBJ2-5; D ambiguous. Germline CDR1 and CDR2: SGHAT and FQNNGV. The CDR3 totals 12 residues. V lost 4 bases and J lost 5, with 8 bases in between. The CDR3 nucleotides read TGTGCCAGCAGCTCTGACGGGGAGACCCAGTACTTC. It is translated as CASSSDGETQYF.

The CDR3 is CSASGTGAETQYF. As DNA, the CDR3 is TGCAGTGCGTCCGGGACAGGGGCGGAGACCCAGTACTTC. The V gene is TRBV20-1, the J gene TRBJ2-5, with 10 bases identical to TRBD1. Trimming took 6 bases from V and 5 from J; bases not matched to a gene: 6. The CDR3 covers 13 residues. Germline CDR1 is DFQATT and CDR2 is SNEGSKA (reference sequence).